This TCR beta chain was sequenced during a study of cytomegalovirus exposure and HLA in healthy donors. This CDR3 contains 17 residues. CDR1 and CDR2 (germline): SGHRS, YFSETQ. With 0 bases clipped from V and 3 bases from J, the junction kept 4 bases outside the gene matches. The primer mix had 60 Vbeta and 13 Jbeta primers. Source study methods: Per a later analysis, the number of unique TCR beta chains was approximately 80 million, of which roughly 10 million were shared. Repertoires were generated with immunoSEQ multiplex PCR, while TCRdb's copy carries only in-frame clones and drops some. V, J and clone size are those of that table, while D and trimming were read from the DNA. This sample's table has approximately 170,000 clones.

The TCR was taken from a woman between 18 and 30 years old in good health and CMV-seropositive. The sequenced sample consisted of PBMCs. V gene TRBV5-1 combines with J gene TRBJ2-1, with TRBD2 matching over 12 bases. The CDR3 region is CASSLDRTSGNYNEQFF. Here the CDR3 DNA reads TGCGCCAGCAGCTTGGATAGGACTAGCGGGAACTACAATGAGCAGTTCTTC.